The next 31 T cell receptor beta chains were all read from a single sample in a study of regulatory T cells in long-lasting Graves disease. Building the TCR beta libraries relied on iRepertoire HTBI primers, and CDR3 regions underwent Arm-PCR. TCRdb re-derived calls from the multiplex PCR reads in MiXCR, one entry per CDR3 protein. This repertoire shows approximately 250,000 distinct CDR3 sequences, around 16% found once; its top ten account for approximately 20%. Regarding time point: newly diagnosed GD, antithyroid drugs for less than 3 months. There was RNA extracted from PBMCs, and the TCR library was made from it. Sequenced here: peripheral blood mononuclear cells (PBMCs), sampled at new diagnosis, from a patient treated with antithyroid drugs. The receptor set was obtained from a female donor with Graves disease.

This clonotype occurred many times. The CDR3 is CASATGTNQPQHF. The CDR3 DNA reads as TGTGCCAGCGCCACAGGGACCAATCAGCCCCAGCATTTT. V is TRBV25-1 and J is TRBJ1-5, with D possibly matching TRBD1 (6 bases). Trimming took 8 bases from V and 3 from J, leaving 11 bases between them. The CDR3 has 13 residues. Germline CDR1 and CDR2: MGHDK and SYGVNS.

There are many counts of this clonotype. The chain uses TRBV12-3 or TRBV12-4 and TRBJ1-5; no reliable D call. The CDR3 sequence is 14 residues long. The ends were cut back, 1 base at V and 5 bases at J, with 9 bases in the middle. CDR3 DNA sequence: TGTGCCAGCAGTTTAGGCCACGGGGATCAGCCCCAGCATTTT. Encoded protein: CASSLGHGDQPQHF.

At least ten counts were recorded for this clonotype. V usage is TRBV6-5 and J usage is TRBJ2-3; TRBD2 might be the D (5 bases). V dropped 0 bases and J dropped 4 bases, with 8 bases sitting between them. The germline gives CDR1 MNHEY, CDR2 SVGAGI. This CDR3 has 14 residues. The CDR3: CASSYSPGADTQYF. The CDR3 DNA reads as TGTGCCAGCAGTTACTCACCCGGGGCAGATACGCAGTATTTT.

This clonotype has ten or more counts. The genes are TRBV24-1 and TRBJ2-1, with TRBD1 identical over 11 bases. Germline V gives CDR1 KGHDR, CDR2 SFDVKD. This CDR3 is built from 13 residues. V trimming: 6 bases; J trimming: 11 bases; junction bases outside the gene matches: 5. This CDR3 is CATSTGTGGKQFF. CDR3 nucleotide sequence: TGTGCCACCAGTACCGGGACAGGGGGTAAGCAGTTCTTC.

This clonotype was picked up a small number of times. The rearrangement uses TRBV9 and TRBJ1-6, with TRBD1 identical over 10 bases. V lost 4 bases to trimming and J lost 13 bases; unmatched junction nucleotides: 8. Germline CDR1 is SGDLS and CDR2 is YYNGEE. This CDR3 has 14 residues. CDR3 protein: CASSPGQGFSPLHF. The CDR3 DNA reads as TGTGCCAGCAGCCCGGGACAGGGGTTTTCGCCCCTCCACTTT.

This clonotype has ten or more counts. The V and J genes are TRBV3-1 and TRBJ1-1, with D possibly matching TRBD1 (6 bases). CDR1 and CDR2 from the germline V gene are LGHDT and YNNKEL (reference sequence). V was clipped by 7 bases and J by 1 base, with 10 bases between them. The CDR3 spans 13 residues. The CDR3 sequence: CASIDRRNTEAFF. CDR3 DNA: TGTGCCAGCATTGACAGGCGGAACACTGAAGCTTTCTTT.

This clonotype was detected many times. V gene TRBV27 combines with J gene TRBJ2-7, with D perhaps TRBD1 (6 bases). Germline assignment: CDR1 MNHEY and CDR2 SMNVEV (reference sequence). This CDR3 is built from 16 residues. Trimming cost V 2 bases and J 2 bases, with 16 bases left between them. The CDR3 spells CASSLKVRDTAYEQYF. The CDR3 bases are TGTGCCAGCAGTTTAAAGGTTCGGGACACCGCCTACGAGCAGTACTTC.

CDR3 bases: TGTGCCAGCAGGGGCGGGGGACTAGAGAACACCGGGGAGCTGTTTTTT. It codes for CASRGGGLENTGELFF. The chain uses TRBV28 and TRBJ2-2, with 8 bases matching TRBD2. The junction had 7 bases not matched to a gene; V was cut back by 6 bases and J by 1 base. CDR3 size: 16 residues. The germline gives CDR1 MDHEN, CDR2 SYDVKM.

About this clonotype itself: A much larger clone lies one base from this, so it may be a read error. The chain carries TRBV20-1 and TRBJ1-1; D gene uncertain. Deletions cut 0 bases from V and 4 bases from J, with 15 bases between. The CDR3 loop spans 15 amino acids. Germline CDR1 DFQATT, CDR2 SNEGSKA (reference sequence). The CDR3 sequence: CSARDQEVRSTEAFF. In nucleotides, the CDR3 is TGCAGTGCTAGAGATCAGGAGGTGAGGAGCACTGAAGCTTTCTTT.

The chain uses TRBV7-6 and TRBJ2-6; D is perhaps TRBD1 or TRBD2 (6 bases each). The CDR3 loop spans 16 amino acids. The germline gives CDR1 SGHVS, CDR2 FNYEAQ. V shed 5 bases and J shed 0 bases, with 11 bases lying between them. This chain's CDR3 is CASSKQGGSGANVLTF. The CDR3 DNA follows: TGTGCCAGCAGCAAACAGGGAGGCTCTGGGGCCAACGTCCTGACTTTC.

This clonotype was picked up many times. J is TRBJ2-3 and V is TRBV5-6; 7 bases are a match to TRBD2. The CDR3 contains 15 residues. Germline V gives CDR1 SGHDT, CDR2 YYEEEE. The J segment lost 0 bases and the V segment lost 6 bases, leaving 7 bases of the junction unmatched. CDR3 coding DNA: TGTGCCAGCATCACCAGCGGGGAAAGCACAGATACGCAGTATTTT. As protein: CASITSGESTDTQYF.

This clonotype was observed many times. This sequence joins TRBV5-5 and TRBJ2-7; D is possibly TRBD2 (5 bases). V was pared by 4 bases and J by 4 bases, with 33 bases between. Germline CDR1 reads SGHKS; CDR2 reads YYEKEE (reference sequence). The CDR3 length is 20 residues. CDR3 protein: CASSRGMGILVAKGEYEQYF. CDR3 sequence (DNA): TGTGCCAGCAGCCGCGGAATGGGCATTCTTGTCGCTAAGGGAGAGTACGAGCAGTACTTC.

This clonotype was detected many times. J is TRBJ2-1 and V is TRBV24-1, with no clear D. Trimming pared 4 bases from V and 4 bases from J, leaving 13 bases between. The CDR3 runs 15 residues. Germline V gene lookup returns CDR1 KGHDR and CDR2 SFDVKD. CDR3 in amino acids: CATSDVGRRYNEQFF. In nucleotides, the CDR3 is TGTGCCACCAGTGACGTTGGACGGAGATACAATGAGCAGTTCTTC.

This clonotype was observed a single time. The chain has TRBV2 and TRBJ2-2; 8 bases are shared with TRBD2. Germline V gene sequence: CDR1 SNHLY, CDR2 FYNNEI. There are 15 residues in the CDR3. The junction had 4 bases not matched to a gene; V was cut back by 4 bases and J by 3 bases. The CDR3 bases are TGTGCCAGCAGTGCCGGGAGGGTGGACACCGGGGAGCTGTTTTTT. As protein: CASSAGRVDTGELFF.

Ten or more counts support this clonotype. The chain is built from TRBV6-5 and TRBJ2-7; 14 nucleotides line up with TRBD2. Germline V gene data show CDR1 as MNHEY and CDR2 as SVGAGI. This CDR3 region has 15 residues. With V trimmed by 2 bases and J by 3 bases, 0 bases remained unmatched. The CDR3: CASSYGLAGGYEQYF. For the CDR3, the DNA is TGTGCCAGCAGTTACGGACTAGCGGGAGGCTACGAGCAGTACTTC.

V usage is TRBV5-1 and J usage is TRBJ2-5; the match to TRBD1 covers 7 bases. From germline, CDR1 is SGHRS and CDR2 YFSETQ. The CDR3 consists of 14 residues. Losses at the gene ends were 0 bases for V and 3 bases for J; bases not matched to a gene: 2. The CDR3 nucleotides are TGCGCCAGCAGCTTGGGACAGGGAGAAGAGACCCAGTACTTC. Translated, it gives CASSLGQGEETQYF.

This clonotype was found many times. The rearrangement joins TRBV12-3 or TRBV12-4 to TRBJ1-1; D gene ambiguous. The germline V and J ends were trimmed by 6 bases and 5 bases, with 13 bases remaining between them. This CDR3 comprises 13 residues. CDR3 DNA: TGTGCCAGCAGCTCTGGAGCGGGGACTGAAGCTTTCTTT. Translation gives CASSSGAGTEAFF.

At least ten counts were recorded for this clonotype. The V gene is TRBV27, the J gene TRBJ1-5; a weak D match, TRBD1 (5 bases). From germline, CDR1 is MNHEY and CDR2 SMNVEV (reference sequence). Trimming cost V 6 bases and J 11 bases, with 17 bases left between them. There are 13 residues in the CDR3. The CDR3 spells CASRGTASSAQHF. As DNA, the CDR3 is TGTGCCAGCAGGGGGACGGCCAGTTCCGCCCAGCATTTT.

This clonotype has at least ten counts. This chain joins TRBV6-2 or TRBV6-3 and TRBJ2-7; a possible D gene is TRBD1 (6 bases). The CDR3 has 15 amino acids. From germline, CDR1 is MNHEY and CDR2 SVGEGT. V gave up 8 bases and J gave up 0 bases, with 17 bases separating them. The CDR3 DNA reads as TGTGCCAGCGGAGGACAGCTTCAGAGCTCCTACGAGCAGTACTTC. It specifies CASGGQLQSSYEQYF.

Worth noting for this clonotype: The CDR3 does not end in the conserved phenylalanine or tryptophan, so this is likely a read error. V gene TRBV6-9 combines with J gene TRBJ1-1; unclear D gene. Germline loops: CDR1 MNHGY, CDR2 SVAAGI. This CDR3 has 15 residues. V was trimmed by 0 bases and J by 6 bases, leaving 14 bases between them. The CDR3 protein is CASSYSSNPGPEAFL. The CDR3 region has the DNA TGTGCCAGCAGTTATTCTTCCAATCCCGGCCCTGAAGCTTTCCTT.

This clonotype was seen ten or more times. The J gene is TRBJ1-5, the V gene TRBV15, with D perhaps TRBD1 (6 bases). V lost 0 bases to trimming and J lost 0 bases, with 9 bases between them. In germline, CDR1 is LNHNV, CDR2 YYDKDF (reference sequence). This CDR3 region has 16 residues. CDR3 sequence reads: CATSRERTVSNQPQHF. In DNA, the CDR3 is TGTGCCACCAGCAGAGAAAGGACAGTTAGCAATCAGCCCCAGCATTTT.

The V and J genes are TRBV30 and TRBJ1-4, with D perhaps matching TRBD1 (6 bases). The CDR3 covers 14 residues. The ends were cut back, 2 bases at V and 5 bases at J, with 12 bases in the middle. The germline V gene encodes CDR1 GTSNPN and CDR2 SVGIG (reference sequence). Here the CDR3 reads CAWSTTGRNEKLFF. Here the CDR3 DNA reads TGTGCCTGGAGTACCACAGGGCGAAATGAAAAACTGTTTTTT.

This clonotype was found a few times. The rearrangement links TRBV19 to TRBJ2-3; D unresolved. V was clipped by 2 bases and J by 0 bases, with 6 bases between them. CDR3 length: 14 residues. The V gene's germline CDR1 is LNHDA and CDR2 SQIVND (reference sequence). In nucleotides, the CDR3 is TGTGCCAGTAGTATAAGTGCGAGCACAGATACGCAGTATTTT. It yields the protein CASSISASTDTQYF.

Ten or more counts support this clonotype. The chain recombines TRBV10-3 with TRBJ2-3, with 13 bases matching TRBD2. The CDR3 is made up of 18 amino acids. J gave up 4 bases and V 0 bases, and 7 bases lay outside the gene matches. Per the germline V gene, CDR1 is ENHRY and CDR2 is SYGVKD. The CDR3 DNA reads TGTGCCATCAGTGAGTCAAGAGGACTAGCGGGAGTAGCAGATACGCAGTATTTT. It specifies CAISESRGLAGVADTQYF.

The sample holds many counts of this clonotype. The CDR3 is CSATHGLTTDTQYF. In DNA, the CDR3 is TGCAGTGCTACTCATGGACTGACCACAGATACGCAGTATTTT. The chain is built from TRBV20-1 and TRBJ2-3, with D possibly TRBD2 on 5 matching bases. This CDR3 has 14 amino acids. V was shortened by 4 bases and J by 2 bases, with 13 bases between the two germline ends. The germline V gene has CDR1 DFQATT and CDR2 SNEGSKA (reference sequence).

Comment on this clonotype: A read error is possible here, since a much larger clone lies one base away. The J gene is TRBJ2-5, the V gene TRBV6-2 or TRBV6-3; 9 bases agree with TRBD2. This CDR3 comprises 13 residues. Germline CDR1 is MNHEY and CDR2 is SVGEGT. Trimming removed 10 bases from V and 4 bases from J; junction bases left unmatched: 7. The CDR3 loop is CAIRWTSAETQYF. Written as DNA, the CDR3 is TGTGCCATCAGGTGGACTAGCGCAGAGACCCAGTACTTC.

This clonotype was found many times. The V and J genes are TRBV12-3 or TRBV12-4 and TRBJ1-1; D perhaps matches TRBD1 (5 bases). V lost 7 bases and J 0 bases, leaving 15 bases between the germline ends. This CDR3 region has 15 residues. CDR3 residues: CASTPGGRVNTEAFF. The CDR3 DNA reads as TGTGCCAGCACCCCGGGTGGCAGGGTGAACACTGAAGCTTTCTTT.

In its sample, this clonotype was seen many times. This chain uses TRBV30 with TRBJ2-1; D possibly uses TRBD1 or TRBD2 (5 bases each). The CDR3 runs to 13 residues. V was shortened by 2 bases and J by 8 bases, with 13 bases between the two germline ends. CDR1 and CDR2 from the germline V gene are GTSNPN and SVGIG (reference sequence). CDR3 bases: TGTGCCTGGAGTCGGGGACCCTCGGATGAGCAGTTCTTC. This translates into CAWSRGPSDEQFF. Full variable domain (remainder filled in from reference TRBV30 and TRBJ2-1): SQTIHQWPATLVQPVGSPLSLECTVEGTSNPNLYWYRQAAGRGLQLLFYSVGIGQISSEVPQNLSASRPQDRQFILSSKKLLLSDSGFYLCAWSRGPSDEQFFGPGTRLTVL.

This clonotype was observed many times. The J gene is TRBJ2-3, the V gene TRBV12-3 or TRBV12-4, with D perhaps assigned TRBD1 or TRBD2 (5 bases each). There are 13 residues in the CDR3. Trimming took 5 bases from V and 11 from J, leaving 17 bases between them. CDR3 residues: CASSPGALRGQYF. The CDR3 nucleotides are TGTGCCAGCAGTCCCGGGGCCTTACGGGGGCAGTATTTT.

The chain joins TRBV7-6 to TRBJ1-3; TRBD1 is a possible D gene (5 bases). The V and J ends lost 5 bases and 4 bases respectively, with 12 bases between them. Germline V gene data show CDR1 as SGHVS and CDR2 as FNYEAQ. The CDR3 loop spans 14 amino acids. CDR3: CASSGRDVGNTIYF. The CDR3 DNA is TGTGCCAGCAGCGGACGGGACGTAGGAAACACCATATATTTT.

In this sample, this clonotype turned up many times. The rearrangement uses TRBV7-9 and TRBJ2-7; 7 bases fit TRBD1. In germline, CDR1 is SEHNR, CDR2 FQNEAQ (reference sequence). Losses at the gene ends were 3 bases for V and 3 bases for J; bases not matched to a gene: 5. The CDR3 covers 14 residues. This CDR3 is CASSLGQMYYEQYF. CDR3 DNA: TGTGCCAGCAGCTTGGGACAGATGTACTACGAGCAGTACTTC.